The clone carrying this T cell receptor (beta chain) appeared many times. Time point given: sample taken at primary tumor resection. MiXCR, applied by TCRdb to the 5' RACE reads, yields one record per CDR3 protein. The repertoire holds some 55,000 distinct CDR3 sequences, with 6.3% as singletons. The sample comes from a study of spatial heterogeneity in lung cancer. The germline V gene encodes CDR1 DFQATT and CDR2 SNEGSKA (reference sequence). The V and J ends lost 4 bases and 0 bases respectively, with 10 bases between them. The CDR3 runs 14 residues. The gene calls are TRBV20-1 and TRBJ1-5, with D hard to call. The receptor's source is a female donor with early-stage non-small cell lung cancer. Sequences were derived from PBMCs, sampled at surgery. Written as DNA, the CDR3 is TGCAGTGCTACGGGCGGGAATAGCAATCAGCCCCAGCATTTT. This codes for CSATGGNSNQPQHF.